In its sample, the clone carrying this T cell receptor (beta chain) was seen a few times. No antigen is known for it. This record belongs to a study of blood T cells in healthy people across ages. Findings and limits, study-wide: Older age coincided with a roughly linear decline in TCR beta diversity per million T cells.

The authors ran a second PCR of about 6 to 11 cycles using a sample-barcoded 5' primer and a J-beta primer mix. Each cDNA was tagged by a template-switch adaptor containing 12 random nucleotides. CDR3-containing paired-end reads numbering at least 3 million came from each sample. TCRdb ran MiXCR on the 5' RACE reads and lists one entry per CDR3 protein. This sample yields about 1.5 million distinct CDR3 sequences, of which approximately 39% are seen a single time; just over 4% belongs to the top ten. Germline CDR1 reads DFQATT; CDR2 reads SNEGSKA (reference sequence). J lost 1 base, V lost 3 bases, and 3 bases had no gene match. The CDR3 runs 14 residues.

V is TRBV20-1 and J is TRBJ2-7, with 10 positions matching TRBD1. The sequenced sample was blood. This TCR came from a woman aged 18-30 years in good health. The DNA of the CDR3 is TGCAGTGCTAGGGGGACAGGGGTTTCCTACGAGCAGTACTTC. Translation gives CSARGTGVSYEQYF.